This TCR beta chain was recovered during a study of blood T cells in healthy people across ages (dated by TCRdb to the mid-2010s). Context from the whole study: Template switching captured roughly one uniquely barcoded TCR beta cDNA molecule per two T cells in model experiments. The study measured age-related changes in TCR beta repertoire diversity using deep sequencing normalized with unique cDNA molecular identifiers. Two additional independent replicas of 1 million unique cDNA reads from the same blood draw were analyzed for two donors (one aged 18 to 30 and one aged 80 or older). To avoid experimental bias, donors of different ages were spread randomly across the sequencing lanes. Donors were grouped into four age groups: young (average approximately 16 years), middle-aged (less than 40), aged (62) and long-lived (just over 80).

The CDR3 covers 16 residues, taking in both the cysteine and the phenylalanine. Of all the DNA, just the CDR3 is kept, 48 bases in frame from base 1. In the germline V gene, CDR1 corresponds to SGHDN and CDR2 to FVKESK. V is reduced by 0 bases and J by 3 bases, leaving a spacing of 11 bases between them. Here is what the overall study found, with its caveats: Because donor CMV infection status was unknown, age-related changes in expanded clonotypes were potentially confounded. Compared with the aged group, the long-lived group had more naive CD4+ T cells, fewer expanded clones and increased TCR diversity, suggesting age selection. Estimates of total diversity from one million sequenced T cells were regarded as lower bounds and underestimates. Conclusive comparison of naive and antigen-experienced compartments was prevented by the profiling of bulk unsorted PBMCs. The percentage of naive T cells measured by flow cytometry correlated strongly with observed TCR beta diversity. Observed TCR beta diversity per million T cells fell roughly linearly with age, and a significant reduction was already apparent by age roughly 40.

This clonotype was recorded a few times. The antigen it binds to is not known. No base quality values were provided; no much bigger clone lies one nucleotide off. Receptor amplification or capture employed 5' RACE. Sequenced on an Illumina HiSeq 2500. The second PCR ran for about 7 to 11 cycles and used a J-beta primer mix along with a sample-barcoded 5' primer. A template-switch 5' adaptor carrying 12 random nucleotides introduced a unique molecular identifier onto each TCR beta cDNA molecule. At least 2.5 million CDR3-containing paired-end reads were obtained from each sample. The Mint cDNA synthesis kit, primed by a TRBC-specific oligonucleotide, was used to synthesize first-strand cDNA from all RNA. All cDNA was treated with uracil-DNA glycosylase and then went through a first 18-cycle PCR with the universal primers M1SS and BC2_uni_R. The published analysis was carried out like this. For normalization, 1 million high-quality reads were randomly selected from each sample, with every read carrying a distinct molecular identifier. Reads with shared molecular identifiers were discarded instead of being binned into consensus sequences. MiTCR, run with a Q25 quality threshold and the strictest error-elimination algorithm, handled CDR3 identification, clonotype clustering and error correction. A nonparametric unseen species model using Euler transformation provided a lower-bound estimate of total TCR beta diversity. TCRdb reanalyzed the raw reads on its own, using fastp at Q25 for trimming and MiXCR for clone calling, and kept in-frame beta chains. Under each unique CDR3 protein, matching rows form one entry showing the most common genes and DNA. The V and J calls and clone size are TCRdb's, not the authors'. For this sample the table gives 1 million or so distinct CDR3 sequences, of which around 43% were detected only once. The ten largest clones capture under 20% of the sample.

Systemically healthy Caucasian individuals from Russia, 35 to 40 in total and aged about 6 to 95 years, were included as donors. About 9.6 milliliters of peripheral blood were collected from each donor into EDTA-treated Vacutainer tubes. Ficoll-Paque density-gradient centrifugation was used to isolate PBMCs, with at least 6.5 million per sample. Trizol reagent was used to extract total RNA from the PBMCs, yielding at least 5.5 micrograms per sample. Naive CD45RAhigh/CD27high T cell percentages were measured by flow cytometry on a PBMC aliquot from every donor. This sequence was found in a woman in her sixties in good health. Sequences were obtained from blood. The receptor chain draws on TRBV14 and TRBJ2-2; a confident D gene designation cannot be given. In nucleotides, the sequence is TGTGCCAGCAGCCAAGAGTTGGGGATGGACACCGGGGAGCTGTTTTTT. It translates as CASSQELGMDTGELFF.